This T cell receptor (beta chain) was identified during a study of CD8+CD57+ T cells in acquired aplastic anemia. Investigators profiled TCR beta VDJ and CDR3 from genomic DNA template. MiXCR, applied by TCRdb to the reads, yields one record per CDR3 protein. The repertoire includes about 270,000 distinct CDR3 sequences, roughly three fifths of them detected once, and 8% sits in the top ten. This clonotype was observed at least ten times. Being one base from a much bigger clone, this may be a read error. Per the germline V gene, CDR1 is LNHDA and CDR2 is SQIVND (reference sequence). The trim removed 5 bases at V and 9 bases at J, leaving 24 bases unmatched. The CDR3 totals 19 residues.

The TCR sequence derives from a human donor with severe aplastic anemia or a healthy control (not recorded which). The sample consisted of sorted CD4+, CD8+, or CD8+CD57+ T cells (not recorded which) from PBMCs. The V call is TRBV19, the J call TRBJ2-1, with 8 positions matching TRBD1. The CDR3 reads CASSAPRSRADRALGEQFF. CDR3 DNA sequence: TGTGCCAGTAGTGCCCCGCGGTCCCGGGCGGACAGGGCCCTTGGTGAGCAGTTCTTC.